A selection of T cell receptor beta chains follows, all from one sample in a study of blood T cell repertoires in COVID-19. TCRdb's table, derived via immunoSEQ multiplex PCR, lists solely in-frame clones and lacks some. The table has roughly 230,000 clones, 82% seen once. Sequencing input: PBMCs or T cells enriched from blood (not recorded which). Receptors originate from a woman between 55 and 75 years old who had recovered from COVID-19. The CDR3 runs from the conserved cysteine through the conserved F or W. The D gene is left open where the match is weak. Not every row has a clone size; where given, it reads once, few, many or a size class.

size,V,length,J,D,CDR3,DNA
.,TRBV3-1/TRBV3-2,17,TRBJ1-5,.,CASSQNRGQRRNQPQHF,TGTGCCAGCAGCCAAAACCGCGGACAGCGTCGCAATCAGCCCCAGCATTTT
.,TRBV3-1/TRBV3-2,16,TRBJ1-4,.,CASSSEDRAGGEKLFF,TGTGCCAGCAGCTCCGAAGACCGTGCGGGAGGTGAAAAACTGTTTTTT
many,TRBV7-8,16,TRBJ2-2,.,CATLRSGLSNTGELFF,TGTGCCACCCTTAGATCGGGACTCTCGAACACCGGGGAGCTGTTTTTT
once,TRBV2,15,TRBJ1-2,.,CASSRGSFLGYGYTF,TGTGCCAGCAGTCGAGGAAGTTTTCTAGGCTATGGCTACACCTTC
.,TRBV5-4,15,TRBJ2-1,TRBD1,CASSFRQGRAKEQFF,TGTGCCAGCAGCTTTCGACAGGGAAGGGCCAAGGAGCAGTTCTTC
.,TRBV11-2,18,TRBJ1-4,.,CASSLDQGRPRGGEKLFF,TGTGCCAGCAGCTTAGATCAAGGCAGGCCCCGGGGGGGTGAAAAACTGTTTTTT
.,TRBV27,15,TRBJ2-1,.,CASRRDWDYIFEQFF,TGTGCCAGCCGGCGGGACTGGGATTACATTTTTGAGCAGTTCTTC
.,TRBV18,17,TRBJ2-3,TRBD2,CASSSGLAGASADTQYF,TGTGCCAGCTCATCGGGACTAGCGGGAGCGTCGGCAGATACGCAGTATTTT
.,TRBV7-2,15,TRBJ2-7,.,CASSPLGWGDYEQYF,TGTGCCAGCAGCCCCTTGGGGTGGGGCGACTACGAGCAGTACTTC
.,TRBV19,15,TRBJ2-1,.,CASTPGQFSYNEQFF,TGTGCCAGTACCCCAGGACAGTTCTCCTACAATGAGCAGTTCTTC
.,TRBV6-5,13,TRBJ2-1,TRBD1,CASSLDRGNEQFF,TGTGCCAGCAGCCTGGACAGGGGCAATGAGCAGTTCTTC
.,TRBV29-1,13,TRBJ2-1,.,CSVEGLALGEQFF,TGCAGCGTTGAGGGACTCGCCCTAGGAGAGCAGTTCTTC
.,TRBV6-5,14,TRBJ2-4,.,CASRSQGRQNIQYF,TGTGCCAGCAGGAGCCAGGGCAGGCAGAACATTCAGTACTTC
.,TRBV6-5,12,TRBJ2-3,.,CASSITGYTQYF,TGTGCCAGCAGTATAACAGGTTATACGCAGTATTTT
.,TRBV18,13,TRBJ1-2,.,CASSPPGEHGYTF,TGTGCCAGCTCACCACCGGGAGAACATGGCTACACCTTC
.,TRBV7-8,18,TRBJ1-6,.,CASSLEYGGRSYNSPLHF,TGTGCCAGCAGCTTAGAGTACGGGGGACGGTCCTATAATTCACCCCTCCACTTT
.,TRBV7-8,14,TRBJ1-2,.,CASSSQTADYGYTF,TGTGCCAGCAGCTCTCAGACAGCTGACTATGGCTACACCTTC
.,TRBV29-1,11,TRBJ1-2,.,CSAHGRVGYTF,TGCAGCGCCCACGGGAGGGTCGGCTACACCTTC